Listed here are 27 T cell receptor beta chains from one sample, sequenced in a study of prognosis after radiotherapy for stage I lung cancer. Multiplex PCR in two rounds served to amplify TCR beta CDR3 from genomic DNA. First-round PCR, the initial amplification, used primers specific to each TRBV and TRBJ gene. In TCRdb, the multiplex PCR reads were re-called with MiXCR into one record per CDR3 protein. The sample holds about 18,000 distinct CDR3 sequences; less than 70% are singletons and the top ten take roughly 26%. The sequences come from PBMCs, collected before or after stereotactic body radiation therapy (not recorded which). These receptors originate from a donor of 50 years or more with non-small cell lung cancer.

This clonotype has ten or more counts. The rearrangement uses TRBV3-1 and TRBJ2-1; D tentatively fits TRBD1 or TRBD2 (5 bases each). Germline V gives CDR1 LGHDT, CDR2 YNNKEL (reference sequence). V lost 5 bases and J lost 13, with 21 bases in between. The CDR3 runs to 14 residues. CDR3 in amino acids: CASSTSQGRPNQFF. As DNA, the CDR3 is TGTGCCAGCAGCACAAGCCAGGGACGTCCGAATCAGTTCTTC.

This clonotype is classed as medium-sized. The J gene is TRBJ2-7, the V gene TRBV27, with TRBD2 as a possible D gene (6 bases). The germline V and J ends were trimmed by 6 bases and 4 bases, with 19 bases remaining between them. Germline lookup yields CDR1 MNHEY and CDR2 SMNVEV (reference sequence). This CDR3 contains 15 residues. In DNA, the CDR3 is TGTGCCAGCAGGGGTTGGGGGATCGGGGGTTACGAGCAGTACTTC. It codes for CASRGWGIGGYEQYF.

This sequence joins TRBV6-1 and TRBJ2-2, with TRBD1 matching over 9 bases. The V gene end was trimmed by 7 bases and the J gene end by 7 bases; junction bases not matched to a gene: 7. Germline CDR1 and CDR2: MNHNS and SASEGT. This CDR3 region has 14 residues. DNA for the CDR3: TGTGCCAGCACCAACCGGGACAGGGACGGGGAGCTGTTTTTT. It encodes CASTNRDRDGELFF.

This clonotype was recorded at least ten times. At one end the junction does not follow the germline gene, possibly because of a read error. The gene calls are TRBV5-4 and TRBJ2-1, with D possibly TRBD1 on 6 matching bases. Germline V gives CDR1 SGHNT, CDR2 YYREEE (reference sequence). The CDR3 is 15 residues long. CDR3 DNA sequence: TGTGCCAGCAGCCCATCTCAGGGGTCCTACGATGAGCAGTTCTTC. This gives the protein CASSPSQGSYDEQFF.

Regarding this clonotype: A read error likely explains this, since a far larger clone differs by one base. The chain combines TRBV10-3 with TRBJ2-3; perhaps D is TRBD1 or TRBD2 (6 bases each). From germline, CDR1 is ENHRY and CDR2 SYGVKD. The CDR3 extends over 14 amino acids. The CDR3 sequence is CASSCGTPRDTQYF. In DNA form, the CDR3 reads TGTGCCAGCAGTTGCGGGACACCGAGGGATACGCAGTATTTT.

On this clonotype: This likely reflects a read error, since a far larger clone is one base away. J is TRBJ1-3 and V is TRBV6-4; D is ambiguous. The germline V gene has CDR1 MRHNA and CDR2 SNTAGT. The CDR3 is 14 residues long. The CDR3 coding sequence is TGTGCCAGCAGTCTGGTCACCCCTGGGAACACCATATATTTT. It codes for CASSLVTPGNTIYF.

The chain employs TRBV11-2 and TRBJ1-4; weak D call: TRBD1 (5 bases). This CDR3 is built from 14 residues. The germline CDR1 and CDR2 sequences are SGHAT and FQNNGV. The ends were cut back, 5 bases at V and 8 bases at J, with 15 bases in the middle. The CDR3 coding sequence is TGTGCCAGCAGCCGGGGACCCCCAGGGGAAAAACTGTTTTTT. This sequence encodes CASSRGPPGEKLFF.

Many counts were recorded for this clonotype. CDR3 nucleotides: TGTGCCAGCAGTGAAGCTCGCAGGACTAGCGGATACGAGCAGTACTTC. Amino acid sequence: CASSEARRTSGYEQYF. The rearrangement links TRBV2 to TRBJ2-7, with 10 bases identical to TRBD2. Germline V gives CDR1 SNHLY, CDR2 FYNNEI. There are 16 residues in the CDR3. With V trimmed by 0 bases and J by 4 bases, 6 bases remained unmatched.

Notes on this clonotype: This likely traces to a read error, being one base from a far larger clone. This sequence joins TRBV6-4 and TRBJ2-2, with no clear D. The CDR3 sequence is 13 residues long. The germline V gene encodes CDR1 MRHNA and CDR2 SNTAGT. The CDR3 sequence: CSSSEAPKRELFF. DNA for the CDR3: TGTTCCAGCAGTGAAGCGCCAAAGCGAGAGCTGTTTTTT.

This clonotype occurred once. V gene TRBV28 combines with J gene TRBJ2-3; TRBD1 matches 7 bases. V gave up 10 bases and J gave up 7 bases; unmatched junction bases: 11. This CDR3 region has 13 residues. Germline V lookup: CDR1 MDHEN, CDR2 SYDVKM. The CDR3 DNA reads as TGTGCCATCTCCGGGACAGTACTTAATACGCAGTATTTT. Translated, it gives CAISGTVLNTQYF.

In regard to this clonotype: A much larger clone differs by one base, so this may be a read error. V is TRBV10-2 and J is TRBJ1-2; possible D gene TRBD1, 5 bases. CDR1 is WSHSY, CDR2 SAAADI, per germline. The CDR3 contains 14 residues. The ends were cut back, 1 base at V and 4 bases at J, with 10 bases in the middle. The CDR3 spells CASSELGEVYGYTF. CDR3 in DNA: TGCGCCAGCAGTGAGTTGGGGGAGGTCTATGGCTACACCTTC.

As to this clonotype: The germline gene is not matched at one end of the junction; a read error may be the cause. This chain connects TRBV6-1 to TRBJ1-5; 7 bases map to TRBD1. This CDR3 is built from 14 residues. Germline V gene sequence: CDR1 MNHNS, CDR2 SASEGT. CDR3 bases: TGTGCCGGCAGTGACCAGGGACAGCTTCAGCCCAAGCATTTT. Protein product: CAGSDQGQLQPKHF.

This clonotype was seen at least ten times. This chain connects TRBV20-1 to TRBJ1-5; 7 bases fit TRBD1. This CDR3 has 16 residues. The V and J ends lost 1 base and 0 bases, in that order; junction bases with no gene match: 6. Germline V gene data show CDR1 as DFQATT and CDR2 as SNEGSKA (reference sequence). The CDR3 loop reads CSARVRGTDSNQPQHF. CDR3 coding DNA: TGCAGTGCTAGAGTCCGGGGGACAGATAGCAATCAGCCCCAGCATTTT.

The gene calls are TRBV15 and TRBJ2-2; D is perhaps TRBD2 (5 bases). The CDR3 consists of 17 residues. Germline lookup yields CDR1 LNHNV and CDR2 YYDKDF (reference sequence). Trimming stripped 2 bases from V and 4 bases from J, with 17 bases between. The CDR3 spells CATSRYFWWAGTGELFF. CDR3 nucleotides: TGTGCCACCAGCAGATATTTTTGGTGGGCGGGCACCGGGGAGCTGTTTTTT.

This clonotype was detected only a few times. V is TRBV6-1 and J is TRBJ2-2; the D is unclear. The CDR3 covers 12 residues. V was trimmed by 6 bases and J by 9 bases, leaving 11 bases between them. Germline CDR1 and CDR2: MNHNS and SASEGT. CDR3 sequence (DNA): TGTGCCAGCAGCCGGAGTTCTCGGGAGCTGTTTTTT. Its translation: CASSRSSRELFF.

On this clonotype: The conserved final phenylalanine or tryptophan is absent from the CDR3, which likely points to a read error. The chain carries TRBV19 and TRBJ2-1, with 13 bases identical to TRBD2. V trimming: 1 base; J trimming: 6 bases; junction bases outside the gene matches: 9. The CDR3 loop spans 18 amino acids. Germline V CDR1 and CDR2: LNHDA, SQIVND (reference sequence). The DNA for the CDR3 is TGTGCCAGTAGTATAGGGACTAGCGGGAGCTTCTGGGTCAATGAGCAGTTCTCC. This sequence encodes CASSIGTSGSFWVNEQFS.

By sample fraction, this clonotype is medium-sized. This chain connects TRBV30 to TRBJ2-7; TRBD1 matches 11 bases. The V and J ends lost 4 bases and 4 bases, in that order; junction bases with no gene match: 3. In germline, CDR1 is GTSNPN, CDR2 SVGIG (reference sequence). This CDR3 comprises 13 residues. The CDR3: CAWNGQGAYEQYF. CDR3 DNA sequence: TGTGCCTGGAACGGACAGGGGGCGTACGAGCAGTACTTC.

On this clonotype: Sequence at one end of the junction differs from germline and may be a read error. The chain is built from TRBV5-1 and TRBJ2-2, with 8 bases aligning to TRBD1. CDR1 is SGHRS and CDR2 is YFSETQ in the germline V gene. This CDR3 spans 16 amino acids. The CDR3 DNA sequence: TGCGCCAGCATCTTGACCACAGGGGGGAAAACCGGGGAGCTGTTTTTT. Translated: CASILTTGGKTGELFF.

The V gene is TRBV5-1, the J gene TRBJ1-2; 8 bases line up with TRBD1. The CDR3 runs to 15 residues. Looked up from germline, CDR1 is SGHRS and CDR2 is YFSETQ. J lost 3 bases, V lost 4 bases, and 8 bases had no gene match. In nucleotides, the CDR3 is TGCGCCAGCAGCCGACAGGGGCAGGTTGACTATGGCTACACCTTC. This encodes CASSRQGQVDYGYTF.

The rearrangement uses TRBV7-7 and TRBJ2-2, with D unclear. CDR1 is SSHAT and CDR2 is FNYEAQ in the germline V gene (reference sequence). The length of the CDR3 is 11 residues. V lost 10 bases, J lost 6 bases, and 9 bases lay in between. CDR3 coding DNA: TGTGCCATCCGATCCGCCGGGGAGCTGTTTTTT. Amino acids: CAIRSAGELFF.

The CDR3 spells CSARRRPEGEQYF. CDR3 sequence (DNA): TGCAGTGCTAGACGGCGGCCCGAGGGCGAGCAGTACTTC. The chain links TRBV20-1 to TRBJ2-7, with D maybe TRBD2 (5 bases). Between the trimmed V and J ends, which lost 2 bases and 6 bases, there was a span of 14 bases. Germline V gene data show CDR1 as DFQATT and CDR2 as SNEGSKA (reference sequence). The CDR3 is 13 amino acids.

This clonotype is labeled medium-sized. The chain recombines TRBV27 with TRBJ1-2; D remains ambiguous. V was shortened by 3 bases and J by 4 bases, with 9 bases between the two germline ends. The CDR3 is made up of 13 amino acids. Germline values: CDR1 MNHEY, CDR2 SMNVEV (reference sequence). The CDR3 here is CASSLAAGYGYTF. The CDR3 DNA is TGTGCCAGCAGTTTGGCGGCCGGCTATGGCTACACCTTC.

On this clonotype itself: This likely reflects a read error, since a far larger clone is one base away. CDR3 bases: TGTGCCAGCAGCCCCGGGACAGGGAAAGGCTGCGAGCAGTACTTC. This codes for CASSPGTGKGCEQYF. The rearrangement links TRBV5-8 to TRBJ2-1; 9 bases match TRBD1. The end of the DNA aligns better with TRBJ2-7, so the J call may be wrong. In germline, CDR1 is SGHTS, CDR2 YDEGEE. The CDR3 is 15 amino acids.

As regards this clonotype: Relative to the germline gene, one junction end is altered; a read error may explain this. The chain couples TRBV6-1 to TRBJ2-1; TRBD1 matches 8 bases. Per germline, CDR1 MNHNS and CDR2 SASEGT. This CDR3 is 16 amino acids long. CDR3 DNA: TGTGCCAGTAGTGGATCAAGGTTGACAGGGGTCAATGAGCAGTTCTTC. Protein sequence: CASSGSRLTGVNEQFF.

In this sample, this clonotype is medium-sized. This chain joins TRBV7-2 and TRBJ2-7, with D maybe TRBD1 (5 bases). Looked up from germline, CDR1 is SGHTA and CDR2 is FQGNSA. This CDR3 is 13 amino acids long. The V end lost 1 base, the J end lost 5 bases, and 9 bases lay between the germline ends. As DNA, the CDR3 is TGTGCCAGCAGCTTAGGGGGCGGTCACGAGCAGTACTTC. It yields the protein CASSLGGGHEQYF.

This clonotype counts as large. The CDR3 spells CASRGLAGPEQYF. In nucleotides, the CDR3 is TGTGCCAGCAGGGGACTAGCGGGTCCAGAGCAGTACTTC. The gene calls are TRBV6-1 and TRBJ2-7; 12 bases align to TRBD2. This CDR3 is built from 13 residues. Germline V gene data show CDR1 as MNHNS and CDR2 as SASEGT. Unmatched junction bases numbered 4, after V lost 6 bases and J lost 7 bases.

Points on this clonotype: Relative to the germline gene, one junction end is altered; a read error may explain this. This chain connects TRBV7-3 to TRBJ2-2; D uncertain. The CDR3 extends over 13 amino acids. Germline CDR1 SGHTA, CDR2 FQGTGA. The CDR3 here is CASSFGYTGELFF. The CDR3 bases are TGTGCCAGCAGCTTTGGGTACACCGGTGAGCTGTTTTTT.